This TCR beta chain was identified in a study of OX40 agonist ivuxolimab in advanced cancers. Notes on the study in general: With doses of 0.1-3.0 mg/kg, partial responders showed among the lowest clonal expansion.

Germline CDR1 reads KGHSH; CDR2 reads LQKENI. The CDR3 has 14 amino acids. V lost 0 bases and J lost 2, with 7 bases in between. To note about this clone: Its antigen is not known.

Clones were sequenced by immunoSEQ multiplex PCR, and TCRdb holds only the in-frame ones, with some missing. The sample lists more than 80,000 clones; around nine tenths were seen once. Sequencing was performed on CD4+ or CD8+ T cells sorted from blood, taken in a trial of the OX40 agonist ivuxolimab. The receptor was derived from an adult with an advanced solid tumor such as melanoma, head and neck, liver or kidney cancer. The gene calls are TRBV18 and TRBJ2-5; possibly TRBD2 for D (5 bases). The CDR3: CASSPPGAQETQYF. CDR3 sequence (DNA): TGTGCCAGCTCACCACCGGGAGCACAAGAGACCCAGTACTTC.